This T cell receptor (beta chain) was captured in a study of T-cell memory formation after mild COVID-19. Study-wide context: Most TCR clusters belonged to a single donor. Points from the study as a whole: Whereas later expanders leaned CD4+, clones contracting day 15 to 85 showed a balanced CD4/CD8 makeup.

From the 5' RACE reads, TCRdb called clonotypes with MiXCR, one entry per CDR3 protein. The top ten clones hold over 2% of a sample with 200,000 to 250,000 distinct CDR3 sequences, roughly 15% of them seen once. This clonotype appeared a few times. The antigen is unknown. V trimming: 6 bases; J trimming: 8 bases; junction bases outside the gene matches: 9. There are 13 residues in the CDR3. Germline lookup yields CDR1 SGHTA and CDR2 FQGTGA. This clonotype was obtained from an adult woman who had mild COVID-19 (a few samples of this study predate the infection). Cell type and time point are not known. Specimen: PBMCs or a T cell subset sorted from them (not recorded which). This chain uses TRBV7-3 with TRBJ1-2; TRBD1 matches 7 bases. CDR3 amino acids: CASSRDRVAGYTF. Here the CDR3 DNA reads TGTGCCAGCAGTCGCGACAGGGTAGCAGGCTACACCTTC.